The 10 T cell receptor beta chains below come from one sample, sequenced in a study of blood T cell repertoires in COVID-19. TCRdb's copy holds only in-frame clones and misses some; the assay was immunoSEQ multiplex PCR. The sample yields about 230,000 clones, 84% seen once. Sequencing used PBMCs or T cells enriched from blood (not recorded which). All receptors come from a man aged 60 to 69 who had recovered from COVID-19.

This chain links TRBV7-6 with TRBJ1-6; D perhaps matches TRBD1 (5 bases). Trimming took 5 bases from V and 14 from J, leaving 22 bases between them. The CDR3 length is 15 residues. In germline, CDR1 is SGHVS, CDR2 FNYEAQ. The CDR3 protein is CASSPAGHRSKTLHF. The CDR3 DNA reads TGTGCCAGCAGCCCCGCCGGACACAGAAGCAAAACCCTCCACTTT.

The chain uses TRBV7-9 and TRBJ2-2; a possible D gene is TRBD1 (6 bases). With 0 bases removed from V and 6 bases from J, the gap between germline ends came to 8 bases. Germline V lookup: CDR1 SEHNR, CDR2 FQNEAQ (reference sequence). The CDR3 is 14 amino acids. CDR3 in amino acids: CASSLAEGAGELFF. The CDR3 DNA is TGTGCCAGCAGCTTAGCAGAGGGGGCCGGGGAGCTGTTTTTT.

This chain uses TRBV10-3 with TRBJ2-5; tentatively, D is TRBD1 (5 bases). This CDR3 is 15 amino acids long. Germline CDR1 and CDR2: ENHRY and SYGVKD. V lost 6 bases, J lost 5 bases, and 19 bases lay in between. CDR3 in amino acids: CAIRPNQGIGETQYF. The CDR3 region has the DNA TGTGCCATCAGACCAAACCAGGGAATCGGCGAGACCCAGTACTTC.

On this clone: An end of the junction does not agree with germline; a read error may underlie this. The chain combines TRBV5-8 with TRBJ1-1; possibly TRBD1 for D (6 bases). This CDR3 contains 16 residues. Per the germline V gene, CDR1 is SGHTS and CDR2 is YDEGEE. CDR3 nucleotides: TGTGCCAGCAGCCCCGGGCAACAGGGATGGAACAGTGAAGCTTTCTTT. Amino acids: CASSPGQQGWNSEAFF.

The J gene is TRBJ1-2, the V gene TRBV18; D gene unclear. Per germline, CDR1 KGHSH and CDR2 LQKENI. This CDR3 has 14 amino acids. The V end was cut by 8 bases, the J end by 0 bases, with 13 bases between. The DNA of the CDR3 is TGTGCCAGCGAACCTCCGGTCCCTAACTATGGCTACACCTTC. Protein: CASEPPVPNYGYTF.

This chain uses TRBV5-6 with TRBJ2-1; 10 nucleotides line up with TRBD2. The CDR3 totals 16 residues. From germline, CDR1 is SGHDT and CDR2 YYEEEE. The junction had 6 bases not matched to a gene; V was cut back by 3 bases and J by 3 bases. The CDR3 is CASSSIAGGIYNEQFF. CDR3 bases: TGTGCCAGCAGCTCCATAGCGGGGGGAATCTACAATGAGCAGTTCTTC.

This sequence joins TRBV6-5 and TRBJ2-7; no clear D. The V end lost 6 bases, the J end lost 3 bases, and 12 bases lay between the germline ends. Germline V gene lookup returns CDR1 MNHEY and CDR2 SVGAGI. The CDR3 is 13 residues long. The CDR3 DNA is TGTGCCAGCAGGTTCCTCCCGGGCTACGAGCAGTACTTC. Translated: CASRFLPGYEQYF.

The CDR3 DNA reads TGTGCCAGCAGCTTAGCCTCGACAGGGGGTAGTGGCTACACCTTC. Its translation is CASSLASTGGSGYTF. The chain uses TRBV7-6 and TRBJ1-2; 9 bases match TRBD1. V was clipped by 0 bases and J by 7 bases; unmatched bases: 6. The CDR3 is 15 amino acids. Germline values: CDR1 SGHVS, CDR2 FNYEAQ.

This chain joins TRBV2 and TRBJ2-3, with D possibly being TRBD1 (6 bases). Looked up from germline, CDR1 is SNHLY and CDR2 is FYNNEI. This CDR3 spans 15 amino acids. The V gene lost 2 bases and the J gene lost 4 bases, with 13 bases spanning the gap. CDR3 sequence: CASSETGIQPDTQYF. The DNA of the CDR3 is TGTGCCAGCAGTGAAACAGGGATACAGCCAGATACGCAGTATTTT.

This clone came up a few times. CDR3 DNA sequence: TGCAGCGTTGAACCCCGACAGGGCTTACAGTACTTC. Amino acids: CSVEPRQGLQYF. This rearrangement joins TRBV29-1 to TRBJ2-7; 7 bases agree with TRBD1. The CDR3 extends over 12 amino acids. J was trimmed by 10 bases and V by 2 bases; bases with no gene match: 8. CDR1 is SQVTM and CDR2 is ANQGSEA in the germline V gene.